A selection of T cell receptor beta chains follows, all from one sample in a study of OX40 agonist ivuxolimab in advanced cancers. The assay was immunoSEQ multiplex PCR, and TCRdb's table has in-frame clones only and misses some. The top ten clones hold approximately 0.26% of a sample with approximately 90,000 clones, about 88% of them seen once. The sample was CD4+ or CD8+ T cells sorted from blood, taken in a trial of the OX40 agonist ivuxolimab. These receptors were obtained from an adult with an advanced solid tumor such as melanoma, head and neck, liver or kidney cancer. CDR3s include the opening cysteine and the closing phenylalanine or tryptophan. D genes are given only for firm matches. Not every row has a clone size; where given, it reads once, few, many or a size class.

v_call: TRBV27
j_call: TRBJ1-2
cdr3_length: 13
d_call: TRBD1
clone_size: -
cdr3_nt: TGTGCCAGCAGTTCCTCGACAGGGTACGGCTACACCTTC
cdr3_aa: CASSSSTGYGYTF

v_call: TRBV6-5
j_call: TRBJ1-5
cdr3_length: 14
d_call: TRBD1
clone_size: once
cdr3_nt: TGTGCCAGCAGTCACAGGGGGGCCAATCAGCCCCAGCATTTT
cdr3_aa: CASSHRGANQPQHF

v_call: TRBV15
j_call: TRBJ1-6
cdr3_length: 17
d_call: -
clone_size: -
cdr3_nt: TGTGCCACCAGCAGTAGGTCGCGACAGCCTTATAATTCACCCCTCCACTTT
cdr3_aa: CATSSRSRQPYNSPLHF

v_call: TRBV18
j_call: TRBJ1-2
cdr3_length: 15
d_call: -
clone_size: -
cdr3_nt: TGTGCCAGCTCACCAGTCGGGGCGGGTAACTATGGCTACACCTTC
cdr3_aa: CASSPVGAGNYGYTF

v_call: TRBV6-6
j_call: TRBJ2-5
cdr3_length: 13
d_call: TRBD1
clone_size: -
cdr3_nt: TGTGCCAGCAGTACCAGGGGGCTTGAGACCCAGTACTTC
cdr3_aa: CASSTRGLETQYF

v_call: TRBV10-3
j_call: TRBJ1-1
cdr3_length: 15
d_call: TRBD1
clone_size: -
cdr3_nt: TGTGCCATCAGGGGACAACAGGGGGCGCGCGCTGAAGCTTTCTTT
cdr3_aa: CAIRGQQGARAEAFF

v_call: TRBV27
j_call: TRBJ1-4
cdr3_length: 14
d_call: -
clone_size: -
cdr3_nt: TGTGCCAGCAGTCCAGGACGGTATAATGAAAAACTGTTTTTT
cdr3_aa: CASSPGRYNEKLFF

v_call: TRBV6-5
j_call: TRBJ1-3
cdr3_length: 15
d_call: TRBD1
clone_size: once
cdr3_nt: TGTGCCAGCAGTGGGATGGGACAGCTTGGAAACACCATATATTTT
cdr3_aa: CASSGMGQLGNTIYF

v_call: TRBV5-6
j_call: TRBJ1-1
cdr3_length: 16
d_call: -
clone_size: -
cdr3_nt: TGTGCCAGCAGCTTAAAAAAATATTCCATGAACACTGAAGCTTTCTTT
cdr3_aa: CASSLKKYSMNTEAFF

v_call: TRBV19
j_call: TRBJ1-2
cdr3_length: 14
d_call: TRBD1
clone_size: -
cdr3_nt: TGTGCCAGTAGTGTACAGGGGAGGCCCGGTGGCTACACCTTC
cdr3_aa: CASSVQGRPGGYTF

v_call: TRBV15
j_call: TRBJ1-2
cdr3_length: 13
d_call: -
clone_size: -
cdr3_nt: TGTGCCACCAGCAGAGATCTTGGGGGGAGCTACACCTTC
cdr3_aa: CATSRDLGGSYTF

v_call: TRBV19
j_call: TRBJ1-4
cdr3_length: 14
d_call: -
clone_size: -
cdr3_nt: TGTGCCAGTAGTGGAGGGGGTCGAGGTGAAAAACTGTTTTTT
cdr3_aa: CASSGGGRGEKLFF

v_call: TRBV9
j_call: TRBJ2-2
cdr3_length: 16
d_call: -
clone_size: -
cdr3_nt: TGTGCCAGCAGCGCTGTTCTGACAGCAAACACCGGGGAGCTGTTTTTT
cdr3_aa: CASSAVLTANTGELFF

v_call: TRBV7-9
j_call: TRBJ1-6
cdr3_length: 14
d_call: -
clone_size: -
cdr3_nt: TGTGCCAGCAGCTCGTTTCTCGAGGATTCACCCCTCCACTTT
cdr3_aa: CASSSFLEDSPLHF

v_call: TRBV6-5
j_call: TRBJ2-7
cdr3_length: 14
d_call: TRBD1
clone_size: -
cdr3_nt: TGTGCCAGCACCTTCAGGGACAGGGTCGACGAGCAGTACTTC
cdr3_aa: CASTFRDRVDEQYF

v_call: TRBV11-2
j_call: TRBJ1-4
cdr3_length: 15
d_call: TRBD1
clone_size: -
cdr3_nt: TGTGCCAGCAGCTTCAGACAGGGGACTAATGAAAAACTGTTTTTT
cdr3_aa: CASSFRQGTNEKLFF

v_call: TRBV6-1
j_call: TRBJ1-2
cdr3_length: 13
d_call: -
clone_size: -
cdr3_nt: TGTGCCAGCAGTGATGGGGTTAACTATGGCTACACCTTC
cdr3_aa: CASSDGVNYGYTF

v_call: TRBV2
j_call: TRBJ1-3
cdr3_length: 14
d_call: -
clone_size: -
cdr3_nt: TGTGCCAGCGGGGGGGCGAAGGCCGGAAACACCATATATTTT
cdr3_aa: CASGGAKAGNTIYF

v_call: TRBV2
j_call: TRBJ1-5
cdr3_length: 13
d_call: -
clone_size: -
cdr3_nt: TGTGCCACCGACGGGGAGGGCAATCAGCCCCAGCATTTT
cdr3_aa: CATDGEGNQPQHF

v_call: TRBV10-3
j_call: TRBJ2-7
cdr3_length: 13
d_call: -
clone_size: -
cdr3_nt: TGTGCCAGCGCCAGACAGGATCGAGACGAGCAGTACTTC
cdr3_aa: CASARQDRDEQYF

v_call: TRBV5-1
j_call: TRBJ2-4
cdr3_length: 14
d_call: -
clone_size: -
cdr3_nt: TGCGCCAGCAGCGAGGCAGGGGCCAAAAACATTCAGTACTTC
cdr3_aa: CASSEAGAKNIQYF

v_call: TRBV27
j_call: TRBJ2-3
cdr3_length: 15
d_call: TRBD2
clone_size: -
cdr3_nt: TGTGCCAGCAGTTTAGCTAGCGGGGGGGCGGGTACGCAGTATTTT
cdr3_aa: CASSLASGGAGTQYF

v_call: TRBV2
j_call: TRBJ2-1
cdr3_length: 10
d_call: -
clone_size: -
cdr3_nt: TGTGCCAGCATGGTGGGTGAGCAGTTCTTC
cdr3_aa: CASMVGEQFF

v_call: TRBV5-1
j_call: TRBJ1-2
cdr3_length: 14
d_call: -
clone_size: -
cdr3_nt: TGCGCCAGCACGTGGGGGGCTAGTACTTGGGGCTACACCTTC
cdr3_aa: CASTWGASTWGYTF

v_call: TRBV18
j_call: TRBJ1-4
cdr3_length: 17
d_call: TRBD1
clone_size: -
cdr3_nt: TGTGCCAGCTCACCACCTCAACAACAGGGGAGGGGTGAAAAACTGTTTTTT
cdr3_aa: CASSPPQQQGRGEKLFF

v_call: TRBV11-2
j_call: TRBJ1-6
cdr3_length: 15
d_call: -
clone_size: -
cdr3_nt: TGTGCCAGCAGCTTAAGTAGTCAGGGAAATTCACCCCTCCACTTT
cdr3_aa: CASSLSSQGNSPLHF

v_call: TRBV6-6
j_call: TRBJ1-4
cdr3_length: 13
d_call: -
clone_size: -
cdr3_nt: TGTGCCAGCAGCCTAGGGGGGAGTGAAAAACTGTTTTTT
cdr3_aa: CASSLGGSEKLFF

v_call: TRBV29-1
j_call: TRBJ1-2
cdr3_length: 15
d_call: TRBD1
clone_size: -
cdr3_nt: TGCAGCGCGGAGAGGTGGGACAGGGGAGCTAAGGGCTACACCTTC
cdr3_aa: CSAERWDRGAKGYTF

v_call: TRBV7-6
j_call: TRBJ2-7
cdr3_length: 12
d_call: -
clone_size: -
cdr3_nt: TGTGCCAGCAGCATCGCAGGGTCCGAGCAGTACTTC
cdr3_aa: CASSIAGSEQYF

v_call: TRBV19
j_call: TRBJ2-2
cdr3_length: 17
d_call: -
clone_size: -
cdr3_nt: TGTGCCATTCCGGGACGGGGATCTCGCCGGGACACCGGGGAGCTGTTTTTT
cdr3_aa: CAIPGRGSRRDTGELFF

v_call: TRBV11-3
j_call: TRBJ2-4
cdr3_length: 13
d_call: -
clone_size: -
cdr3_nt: TGTGCCAGCAGCCTACAGGGGACTAACATTCAGTACTTC
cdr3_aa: CASSLQGTNIQYF

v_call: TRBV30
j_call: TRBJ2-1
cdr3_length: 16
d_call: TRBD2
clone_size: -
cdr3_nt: TGTGCCTGGAGTACCGGAAGCGGGGCTCACAGGAATGAGCAGTTCTTC
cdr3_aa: CAWSTGSGAHRNEQFF